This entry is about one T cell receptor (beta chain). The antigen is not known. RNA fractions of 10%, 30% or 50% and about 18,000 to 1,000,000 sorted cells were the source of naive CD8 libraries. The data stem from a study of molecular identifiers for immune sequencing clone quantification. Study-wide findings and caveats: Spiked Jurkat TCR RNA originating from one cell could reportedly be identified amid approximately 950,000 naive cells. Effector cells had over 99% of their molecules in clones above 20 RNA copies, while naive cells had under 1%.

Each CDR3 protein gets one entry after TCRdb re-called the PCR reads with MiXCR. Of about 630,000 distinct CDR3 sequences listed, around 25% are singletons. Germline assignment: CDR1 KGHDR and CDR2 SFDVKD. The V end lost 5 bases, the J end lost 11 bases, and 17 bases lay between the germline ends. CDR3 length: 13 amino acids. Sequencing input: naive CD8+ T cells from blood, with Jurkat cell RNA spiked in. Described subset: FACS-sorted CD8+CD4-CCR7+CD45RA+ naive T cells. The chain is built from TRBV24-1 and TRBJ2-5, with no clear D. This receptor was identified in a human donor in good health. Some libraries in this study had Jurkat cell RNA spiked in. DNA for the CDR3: TGTGCCACCAGTGTCGGCAGCTACAATGAGCAGTACTTC. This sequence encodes CATSVGSYNEQYF.